Within the sample, the clone carrying this TCR beta chain is medium-sized. Clones were sequenced by immunoSEQ multiplex PCR, and TCRdb holds only the in-frame ones, with some missing. Found here are under 8,000 clones, around 24% of them singletons; the top ten hold approximately 6%. The sample is drawn from a study of graft-versus-host responses after intestinal transplantation. In the study overall: Recipients obtained multivisceral, liver-intestinal, or isolated intestinal transplants. Tacrolimus and steroids were given for two to three years to all recipients after anti-thymocyte globulin induction.

Trimming took 4 bases from V and 6 from J; bases not matched to a gene: 9. Looked up from germline, CDR1 is MNHEY and CDR2 is SMNVEV (reference sequence). The CDR3 covers 16 residues. Study-wide findings and caveats: The study associated peak circulating GvH clone levels with early post-transplant HvG declines.

Plating of some 200,000 CFSE-labeled responder cells was done together with some 200,000 irradiated, violet-dye-labeled stimulator cells. The sequences come from alloreactive CD8+ T cells from a mixed lymphocyte reaction culture, collected before transplantation. The subset is: CFSE-low proliferating T cells sorted from roughly six-day pre-transplant mixed lymphocyte reaction (GvH or HvG direction). The TCR was taken from a human patient who was an organ donor for intestinal transplantation. The V and J genes are TRBV27 and TRBJ2-3; 11 bases agree with TRBD2. CDR3 nucleotides: TGTGCCAGCAGTTCCGGAGAACTAGCGGGAGTCGATACGCAGTATTTT. This gives the protein CASSSGELAGVDTQYF.